The 26 T cell receptor beta chains given below trace back to one sample, sequenced in a study of cytomegalovirus exposure and HLA in healthy donors. Vbeta (60) and Jbeta (13) primers were used in the PCR. The protocol was immunoSEQ multiplex PCR, while the TCRdb copy is restricted to in-frame clones and leaves out a portion. Found here are about 130,000 clones; the top ten clones hold roughly 1.7%. Sequencing used PBMCs. Source of these receptors: a young man in good health and CMV-seronegative.

J is TRBJ1-3 and V is TRBV30, with 8 bases fitting TRBD1. Germline CDR1 and CDR2: GTSNPN and SVGIG (reference sequence). The CDR3 is 18 residues long. V lost 3 bases to trimming and J lost 0 bases; unmatched junction nucleotides: 13. CDR3: CAWRTGQDEVRSGNTIYF. The DNA of the CDR3 is TGTGCCTGGAGGACGGGACAGGACGAGGTGCGCTCTGGAAACACCATATATTTT.

The chain carries TRBV27 and TRBJ2-2, with D tentatively TRBD1 (7 bases). This CDR3 spans 15 amino acids. Germline CDR1 MNHEY, CDR2 SMNVEV (reference sequence). V lost 2 bases, J lost 5 bases, and 12 bases lay in between. The CDR3 DNA reads TGTGCCAGCAGTTTAACAGGGGCGGGAACCGGGGAGCTGTTTTTT. Translating it yields CASSLTGAGTGELFF.

The V and J genes are TRBV28 and TRBJ2-7, with D maybe TRBD2 (6 bases). CDR3 length equals 15 residues. The ends were cut back, 5 bases at V and 4 bases at J, with 18 bases in the middle. CDR1 is MDHEN and CDR2 is SYDVKM in the germline V gene. CDR3 residues: CASSPLVGGRYEQYF. CDR3 DNA sequence: TGTGCCAGCAGTCCCCTCGTTGGGGGGAGGTACGAGCAGTACTTC. Using reference TRBV28 and TRBJ2-7 for the parts outside the CDR3, the full variable domain is DVKVTQSSRYLVKRTGEKVFLECVQDMDHENMFWYRQDPGLGLRLIYFSYDVKMKEKGDIPEGYSVSREKKERFSLILESASTNQTSMYLCASSPLVGGRYEQYFGPGTRLTVT.

V gene TRBV28 combines with J gene TRBJ1-3; no clear D gene. V shed 7 bases and J shed 0 bases, with 10 bases lying between them. The CDR3 is 14 residues long. Germline loops: CDR1 MDHEN, CDR2 SYDVKM. The CDR3 sequence: CASILNSSGNTIYF. The CDR3 coding sequence is TGTGCCAGCATCTTGAATAGCTCTGGAAACACCATATATTTT.

The V gene is TRBV7-2, the J gene TRBJ1-6; possibly TRBD1 for D (5 bases). Germline lookup yields CDR1 SGHTA and CDR2 FQGNSA. CDR3 size: 12 residues. V lost 5 bases, J lost 12 bases, and 11 bases lay in between. The CDR3 DNA is TGTGCCAGCAGCGGGTTAAGGGGACCCCTCCACTTT. Its protein is CASSGLRGPLHF.

The gene calls are TRBV6-6 and TRBJ2-4; possible D gene TRBD1, 6 bases. The CDR3 sequence is 11 residues long. Germline CDR1 is MNHNY and CDR2 is SVGAGI (reference sequence). The V end was cut by 5 bases, the J end by 7 bases, with 6 bases between. Here the CDR3 DNA reads TGTGCCAGCAGTCAGGGGAACATTCAGTACTTC. Amino acids: CASSQGNIQYF.

This chain joins TRBV9 and TRBJ1-6; D ambiguous. From germline, CDR1 is SGDLS and CDR2 YYNGEE. This CDR3 has 13 amino acids. V was shortened by 0 bases and J by 6 bases, with 4 bases between the two germline ends. The DNA for the CDR3 is TGTGCCAGCAGCGTAGAGCTTAATTCACCCCTCCACTTT. Amino acids: CASSVELNSPLHF.

This rearrangement joins TRBV28 to TRBJ1-1; D perhaps matches TRBD1 (6 bases). This CDR3 spans 17 amino acids. Germline V lookup: CDR1 MDHEN, CDR2 SYDVKM. V was pared by 2 bases and J by 1 base, with 17 bases between. The chain's CDR3 is CASSLRTGTYGNTEAFF. The CDR3 bases are TGTGCCAGCAGTTTAAGGACGGGGACATATGGGAACACTGAAGCTTTCTTT.

The genes are TRBV7-2 and TRBJ2-5; D is perhaps TRBD2 (6 bases). CDR1 and CDR2 (germline): SGHTA, FQGNSA. Trimming took 0 bases from V and 5 from J, leaving 16 bases between them. The CDR3 has 16 amino acids. This CDR3 reads CASSLARSGVGETQYF. CDR3 DNA sequence: TGTGCCAGCAGCTTAGCTCGGTCGGGAGTCGGGGAGACCCAGTACTTC.

This chain joins TRBV6-5 and TRBJ2-7, with TRBD1 identical over 8 bases. Germline-derived CDR1 and CDR2 are MNHEY and SVGAGI. V gave up 4 bases and J gave up 6 bases; unmatched junction bases: 8. The CDR3 has 14 amino acids. DNA of the CDR3: TGTGCCAGCAGTTTATCGACAGGGGCCTTCGAGCAGTACTTC. It yields the protein CASSLSTGAFEQYF.

J is TRBJ2-2 and V is TRBV5-1; D gene ambiguous. The germline gives CDR1 SGHRS, CDR2 YFSETQ. Trimming took off 3 bases at V and 0 bases at J, with 9 bases between the two ends. The CDR3 consists of 15 residues. The CDR3 spells CASSWRDTNTGELFF. For the CDR3, the DNA is TGCGCCAGCAGCTGGAGAGATACGAACACCGGGGAGCTGTTTTTT.

The V call is TRBV6-5, the J call TRBJ1-1; D gene ambiguous. V gave up 2 bases and J gave up 1 base, with 8 bases separating them. The germline gives CDR1 MNHEY, CDR2 SVGAGI. The CDR3 is made up of 14 amino acids. CDR3 residues: CASSYTRRNTEAFF. The CDR3 region has the DNA TGTGCCAGCAGTTACACGAGAAGGAACACTGAAGCTTTCTTT.

The chain combines TRBV27 with TRBJ1-1; 9 nucleotides match TRBD1. The CDR3 has 16 amino acids. The J segment lost 4 bases and the V segment lost 0 bases, leaving 6 bases of the junction unmatched. Germline loops: CDR1 MNHEY, CDR2 SMNVEV (reference sequence). This CDR3 is CASSLSRQGVVTEAFF. CDR3 in DNA: TGTGCCAGCAGTTTATCGAGACAGGGGGTCGTCACTGAAGCTTTCTTT.

The chain recombines TRBV11-2 with TRBJ2-7, with 10 bases lining up with TRBD1. Trimming removed 2 bases from V and 6 bases from J; junction bases left unmatched: 16. Per germline, CDR1 SGHAT and CDR2 FQNNGV. CDR3 length: 18 residues. The CDR3 nucleotides read TGTGCCAGCAGCTTACGGGGGCGACAGGGGGCTTATCTGCTCGAGCAGTACTTC. As protein: CASSLRGRQGAYLLEQYF.

V usage is TRBV19 and J usage is TRBJ1-1; TRBD1 might be the D (5 bases). The CDR3 consists of 15 residues. The germline gives CDR1 LNHDA, CDR2 SQIVND (reference sequence). Trimming removed 4 bases at V and 3 bases at J, with 15 bases between. CDR3 DNA sequence: TGTGCCAGTAGTAGATTGAAGGTAGGGGACACTGAAGCTTTCTTT. Translated: CASSRLKVGDTEAFF.

The chain combines TRBV2 with TRBJ2-2, with 8 bases aligning to TRBD1. Germline loops: CDR1 SNHLY, CDR2 FYNNEI. With 5 bases clipped from V and 3 bases from J, the junction kept 5 bases outside the gene matches. This CDR3 comprises 15 residues. The CDR3 DNA reads as TGTGCCAGCAGTTCCGACAGGGGTTACACCGGGGAGCTGTTTTTT. This sequence encodes CASSSDRGYTGELFF.

The chain uses TRBV7-9 and TRBJ2-4; a possible D gene is TRBD2 (5 bases). Germline CDR1 and CDR2: SEHNR and FQNEAQ (reference sequence). This CDR3 is 17 amino acids long. V gave up 3 bases and J gave up 0 bases, with 15 bases separating them. In DNA, the CDR3 is TGTGCCAGCAGCTTTTCCACCGGAGGAGGAGCCAAAAACATTCAGTACTTC. This encodes CASSFSTGGGAKNIQYF.

The chain is built from TRBV30 and TRBJ2-2, with 7 bases matching TRBD2. The CDR3 contains 16 residues. Trimming took 8 bases from V and 6 from J; bases not matched to a gene: 18. Germline V gives CDR1 GTSNPN, CDR2 SVGIG (reference sequence). Here the CDR3 DNA reads TGTGCCCTATTGGATTTCGGGGGGAGGGACCCCGGGGAGCTGTTTTTT. Translated: CALLDFGGRDPGELFF.

J is TRBJ2-2 and V is TRBV4-3; D possibly corresponds to TRBD1 (6 bases). Germline CDR1 reads LGHNA; CDR2 reads YSLEER. The CDR3 totals 14 residues. Between the trimmed V and J ends, which lost 9 bases and 2 bases, there was a span of 13 bases. CDR3 region: CASSSGQNTGELFF. For the CDR3, the DNA is TGCGCCAGTTCATCGGGACAAAACACCGGGGAGCTGTTTTTT.

This chain connects TRBV18 to TRBJ2-1; 12 bases agree with TRBD2. The CDR3 has 17 residues. Germline trimming cut 3 bases from V and 5 bases from J; bases unmatched to any gene: 8. CDR1 is KGHSH and CDR2 is LQKENI in the germline V gene. Here the CDR3 reads CASSPQRRLAGDNEQFF. CDR3 nucleotides: TGTGCCAGCTCACCGCAAAGACGACTAGCGGGAGACAATGAGCAGTTCTTC.

The chain carries TRBV7-6 and TRBJ2-3; a weak D match, TRBD1 (6 bases). V was trimmed by 1 base and J by 2 bases, leaving 16 bases between them. This CDR3 spans 17 amino acids. CDR1 is SGHVS, CDR2 FNYEAQ, per germline. The CDR3 reads CASSLGAGTTHTDTQYF. The CDR3 nucleotides read TGTGCCAGCAGCTTAGGGGCCGGGACAACTCACACAGATACGCAGTATTTT.

The chain combines TRBV29-1 with TRBJ1-5; TRBD1 agrees at 8 bases. V trimming: 4 bases; J trimming: 8 bases; junction bases outside the gene matches: 4. The CDR3 spans 12 residues. CDR1 is SQVTM and CDR2 is ANQGSEA in the germline V gene. CDR3 nucleotides: TGCAGCGTTGGACAGGGGTTTGAGCCCCAGCATTTT. Amino acids: CSVGQGFEPQHF.

J is TRBJ2-1 and V is TRBV5-1; TRBD1 is a possible D gene (6 bases). Germline V gene data show CDR1 as SGHRS and CDR2 as YFSETQ. Trimming cost V 0 bases and J 5 bases, with 9 bases left between them. The CDR3 contains 14 residues. CDR3 bases: TGCGCCAGCAGCTTGGGACAGGTTAACAATGAGCAGTTCTTC. It is translated as CASSLGQVNNEQFF.

This sequence joins TRBV19 and TRBJ1-2; D possibly corresponds to TRBD1 (5 bases). From germline, CDR1 is LNHDA and CDR2 SQIVND (reference sequence). This CDR3 has 15 residues. Between the trimmed V and J ends, which lost 7 bases and 3 bases, there was a span of 18 bases. The CDR3: CASTTPAGVYYGYTF. The CDR3 nucleotides read TGTGCCAGTACCACACCGGCGGGGGTTTACTATGGCTACACCTTC.

The gene calls are TRBV7-2 and TRBJ2-2, with 7 bases fitting TRBD1. The CDR3 length is 18 residues. V dropped 6 bases and J dropped 6; count of bases not matched to a gene: 19. Germline values: CDR1 SGHTA, CDR2 FQGNSA. Here the CDR3 DNA reads TGTGCCAGCAGAGAAAGAGTCCCCACAGGGGCCACCTCCGGGGAGCTGTTTTTT. Its protein product is CASRERVPTGATSGELFF.

V is TRBV5-1 and J is TRBJ1-1; no definite D call. Deletions cut 1 base from V and 0 bases from J, with 10 bases between. The CDR3 totals 15 residues. Germline values: CDR1 SGHRS, CDR2 YFSETQ. The CDR3 sequence: CASSLFVYMNTEAFF. In DNA, the CDR3 is TGCGCCAGCAGCTTGTTTGTATACATGAACACTGAAGCTTTCTTT. Full variable domain (rest looked up from reference TRBV5-1 and TRBJ1-1): KAGVTQTPRYLIKTRGQQVTLSCSPISGHRSVSWYQQTPGQGLQFLFEYFSETQRNKGNFPGRFSGRQFSNSRSEMNVSTLELGDSALYLCASSLFVYMNTEAFFGQGTRLTVV.